Only one count was recorded for the clone carrying this TCR beta chain. Antigen unknown. This record comes from a study of cytomegalovirus exposure and HLA in healthy donors. Study-wide points: It was reported in a later analysis that an Asian-associated ancestry cluster showed fewer N-insertions than the roughly 670-donor mean.

Use of 60 Vbeta and 13 Jbeta primers characterized the PCR. The method was immunoSEQ multiplex PCR; TCRdb's version includes in-frame clones alone and lacks a portion of them. This sample carries over 100,000 clones, 82% of them seen once, and the ten largest clones take 8.1%. The V gene end was trimmed by 4 bases and the J gene end by 0 bases; junction bases not matched to a gene: 3. The V gene's germline CDR1 is LGHNA and CDR2 YNFKEQ. CDR3 length equals 16 residues. Sequencing input: PBMCs. The J gene is TRBJ1-5, the V gene TRBV4-2; TRBD1 aligns across 10 bases. The TCR sequence derives from a woman in her forties or fifties in good health and CMV-seropositive. The CDR3 DNA sequence: TGTGCCAGCAGCCCCGGGACAGGGGTTAGCAATCAGCCCCAGCATTTT. This gives the protein CASSPGTGVSNQPQHF.